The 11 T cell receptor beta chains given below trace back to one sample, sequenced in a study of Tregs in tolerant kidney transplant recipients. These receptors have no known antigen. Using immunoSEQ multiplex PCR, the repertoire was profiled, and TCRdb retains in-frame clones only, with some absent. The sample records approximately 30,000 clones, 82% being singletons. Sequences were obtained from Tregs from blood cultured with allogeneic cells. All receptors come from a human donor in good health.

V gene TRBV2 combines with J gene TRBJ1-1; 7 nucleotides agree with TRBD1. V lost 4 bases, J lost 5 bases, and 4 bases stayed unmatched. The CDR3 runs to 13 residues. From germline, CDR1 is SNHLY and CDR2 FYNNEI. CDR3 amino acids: CASSVGRGTEAFF. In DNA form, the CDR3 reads TGTGCCAGCAGTGTAGGCAGGGGGACTGAAGCTTTCTTT.

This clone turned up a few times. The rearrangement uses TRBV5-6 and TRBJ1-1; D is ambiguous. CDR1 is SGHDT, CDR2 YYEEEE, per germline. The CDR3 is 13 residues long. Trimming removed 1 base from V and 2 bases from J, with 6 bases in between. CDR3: CASSLTPNTEAFF. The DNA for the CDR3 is TGTGCCAGCAGCTTGACACCTAACACTGAAGCTTTCTTT.

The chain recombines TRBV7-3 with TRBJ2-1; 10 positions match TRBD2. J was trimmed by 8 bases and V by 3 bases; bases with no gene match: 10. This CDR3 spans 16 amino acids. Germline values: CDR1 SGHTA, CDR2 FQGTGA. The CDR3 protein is CASSLTLASGSHEQFF. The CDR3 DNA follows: TGTGCCAGCAGCTTGACATTGGCTAGCGGGAGTCATGAGCAGTTCTTC.

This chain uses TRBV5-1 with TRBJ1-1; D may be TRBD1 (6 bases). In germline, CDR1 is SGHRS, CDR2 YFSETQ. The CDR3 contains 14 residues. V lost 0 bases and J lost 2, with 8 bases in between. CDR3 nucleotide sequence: TGCGCCAGCAGCTTGGGCGGGGGCAACACTGAAGCTTTCTTT. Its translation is CASSLGGGNTEAFF.

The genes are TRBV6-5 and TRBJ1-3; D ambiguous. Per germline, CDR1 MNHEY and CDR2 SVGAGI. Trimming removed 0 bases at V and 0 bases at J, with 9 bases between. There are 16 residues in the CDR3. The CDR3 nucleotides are TGTGCCAGCAGTTACTCGGGCGGTTTCTCTGGAAACACCATATATTTT. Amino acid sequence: CASSYSGGFSGNTIYF.

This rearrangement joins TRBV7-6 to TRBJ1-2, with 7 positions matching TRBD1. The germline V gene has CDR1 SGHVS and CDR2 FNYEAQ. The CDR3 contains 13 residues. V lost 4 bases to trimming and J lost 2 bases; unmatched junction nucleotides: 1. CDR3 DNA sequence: TGTGCCAGCAGCTCGACAGGGAACTATGGCTACACCTTC. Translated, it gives CASSSTGNYGYTF.

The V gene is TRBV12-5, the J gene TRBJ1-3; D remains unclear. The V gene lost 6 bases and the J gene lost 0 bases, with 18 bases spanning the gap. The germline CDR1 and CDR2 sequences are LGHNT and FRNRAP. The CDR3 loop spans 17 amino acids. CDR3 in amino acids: CASGLVGRWSSGNTIYF. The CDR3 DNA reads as TGTGCTAGTGGCCTAGTCGGCCGGTGGTCCTCTGGAAACACCATATATTTT. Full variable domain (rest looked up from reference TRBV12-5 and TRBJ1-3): DARVTQTPRHKVTEMGQEVTMRCQPILGHNTVFWYRQTMMQGLELLAYFRNRAPLDDSGMPKDRFSAEMPDATLATLKIQPSEPRDSAVYFCASGLVGRWSSGNTIYFGEGSWLTVV.

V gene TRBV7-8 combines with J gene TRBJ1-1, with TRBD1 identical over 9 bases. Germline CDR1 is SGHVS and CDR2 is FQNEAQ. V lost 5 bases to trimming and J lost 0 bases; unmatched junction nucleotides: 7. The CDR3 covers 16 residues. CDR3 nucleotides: TGTGCCAGCAGCAAGATAGGGACAGGGATGAACACTGAAGCTTTCTTT. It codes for CASSKIGTGMNTEAFF.

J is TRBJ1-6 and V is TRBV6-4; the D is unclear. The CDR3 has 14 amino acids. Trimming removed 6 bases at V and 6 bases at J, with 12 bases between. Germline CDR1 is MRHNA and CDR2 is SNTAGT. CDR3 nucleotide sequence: TGTGCCAGCAGGCCCGGGAATTCTAATTCACCCCTCCACTTT. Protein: CASRPGNSNSPLHF.

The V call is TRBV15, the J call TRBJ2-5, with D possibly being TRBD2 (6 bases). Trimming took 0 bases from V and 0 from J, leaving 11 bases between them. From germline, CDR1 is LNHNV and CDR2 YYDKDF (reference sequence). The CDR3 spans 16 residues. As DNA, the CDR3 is TGTGCCACCAGCAGAGAGGGGGGACTGTACCAAGAGACCCAGTACTTC. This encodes CATSREGGLYQETQYF. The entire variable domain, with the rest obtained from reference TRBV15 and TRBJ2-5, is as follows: DAMVIQNPRYQVTQFGKPVTLSCSQTLNHNVMYWYQQKSSQAPKLLFHYYDKDFNNEADTPDNFQSRRPNTSFCFLDIRSPGLGDTAMYLCATSREGGLYQETQYFGPGTRLLVL.

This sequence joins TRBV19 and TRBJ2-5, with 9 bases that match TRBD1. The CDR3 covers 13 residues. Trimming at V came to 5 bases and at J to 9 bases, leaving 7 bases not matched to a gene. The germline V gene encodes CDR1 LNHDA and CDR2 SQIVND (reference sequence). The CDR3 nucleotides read TGTGCCAGTAGTCAACGGGACAGGGTGTCCCAGTACTTC. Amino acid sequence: CASSQRDRVSQYF.